This is a list of T cell receptor beta chains from one sample in a study of blood T cell repertoires in COVID-19. The data were produced by immunoSEQ multiplex PCR, yet TCRdb's version contains in-frame clones alone and is incomplete. This table holds fewer than 150,000 clones, 70% to 90% found once. Sequenced sample: peripheral blood. Source of these receptors: a man aged 50-60 years with acute or convalescent COVID-19. CDR3s include the opening cysteine and the closing phenylalanine or tryptophan. The order of the fields is D gene, J gene, clone size, V gene, CDR3 protein, CDR3 DNA. A D gene is named only where the DNA matches it firmly. Not all rows give a size; the values are once, few, many and, for expanded clones, a class.

TRBD1	TRBJ1-5	NA	TRBV6-6	CASNRGYGNQPQHF	TGTGCCAGCAACAGGGGGTACGGCAATCAGCCCCAGCATTTT
TRBD2	TRBJ2-1	once	TRBV18	CASSLGTSGGNEQFF	TGTGCCAGCTCTCTCGGGACTAGCGGGGGCAATGAGCAGTTCTTC
NA	TRBJ2-7	NA	TRBV7-9	CASSLSPYEQYF	TGTGCCAGCAGCTTGTCTCCCTACGAGCAGTACTTC
NA	TRBJ1-6	NA	TRBV25-1	CASSEDGGAYSPLHF	TGTGCCAGCAGTGAAGATGGGGGGGCCTATTCACCCCTCCACTTT
TRBD1	TRBJ1-2	NA	TRBV18	CASSPFGTGENYGYTF	TGTGCCAGCTCACCCTTCGGGACAGGGGAGAACTATGGCTACACCTTC
NA	TRBJ1-4	NA	TRBV18	CASSPLKLFGEKLFF	TGTGCCAGCTCACCATTAAAACTGTTCGGTGAAAAACTGTTTTTT
TRBD2	TRBJ2-3	NA	TRBV5-1	CASSLGLAGGMGTQYF	TGCGCCAGCAGCTTGGGACTAGCGGGAGGAATGGGTACGCAGTATTTT
NA	TRBJ1-5	NA	TRBV16	CASSQSGQPQHF	TGTGCCAGCAGCCAATCCGGTCAGCCCCAGCATTTT
TRBD1	TRBJ2-4	NA	TRBV13	CASTDRGKNIQYF	TGTGCCAGCACCGACAGGGGTAAAAACATTCAGTACTTC
TRBD1	TRBJ2-3	NA	TRBV27	CASSLFLRTGGTDTQYF	TGTGCCAGCAGTTTATTCTTAAGGACAGGGGGCACAGATACGCAGTATTTT
NA	TRBJ2-3	NA	TRBV4-2	CASSQALGRDTQYF	TGTGCCAGCAGCCAAGCGCTAGGCAGAGATACGCAGTATTTT
TRBD1	TRBJ2-2	NA	TRBV5-1	CASSLEGAQVGELFF	TGCGCCAGCAGCTTGGAGGGGGCGCAGGTCGGGGAGCTGTTTTTT
NA	TRBJ2-7	many	TRBV28	CASSFDAGTYEQYF	TGTGCCAGCAGTTTCGATGCGGGAACCTACGAGCAGTACTTC
TRBD2	TRBJ2-3	NA	TRBV7-3	CASSSWASGDTDTQYF	TGTGCCAGCAGCTCTTGGGCTAGCGGGGACACAGATACGCAGTATTTT
TRBD1	TRBJ1-1	NA	TRBV11-2	CASSLRGRLGTEAFF	TGTGCCAGCAGCTTAAGGGGGCGGTTAGGCACTGAAGCTTTCTTT
TRBD2	TRBJ2-7	NA	TRBV28	CASSLPSVQIAGGSPGEQYF	TGTGCCAGCAGTTTACCAAGCGTGCAAATAGCGGGAGGTTCGCCGGGGGAGCAGTACTTC
NA	TRBJ2-7	once	TRBV18	CASTSMSREQYF	TGTGCCAGCACTAGCATGAGTCGCGAGCAGTACTTC
NA	TRBJ2-7	NA	TRBV6-5	CASSPRTAYEQYF	TGTGCCAGCAGTCCCCGGACAGCCTACGAGCAGTACTTC
NA	TRBJ2-1	once	TRBV11-2	CASSPGWNEQFF	TGTGCCAGCAGCCCGGGATGGAATGAGCAGTTCTTC
TRBD2	TRBJ2-2	once	TRBV3-1/TRBV3-2	CASSQNGLAGGGVTGELFF	TGTGCCAGCAGCCAAAACGGACTAGCGGGAGGAGGAGTAACCGGGGAGCTGTTTTTT
TRBD2	TRBJ2-3	NA	TRBV9	CASSVVTGGRTDTQYF	TGTGCCAGCAGCGTAGTTACGGGGGGACGCACAGATACGCAGTATTTT
NA	TRBJ2-7	NA	TRBV2	CASSDYSATYEQYF	TGTGCCAGCAGTGATTATAGCGCGACGTACGAGCAGTACTTC